A selection of T cell receptor beta chains follows, all from one sample in a study of CD8 T cells in ankylosing spondylitis. TCRdb independently ran MiXCR on the 5' RACE reads; one entry per CDR3 protein. The table has about 450,000 distinct CDR3 sequences, roughly 26% seen once. Sequenced material: blood, either unsorted or a sorted T cell fraction (not recorded which). The receptor set was obtained from a male donor with ankylosing spondylitis. Both conserved end residues are trimmed from each CDR3.

j_call v_call cdr3_aa
TRBJ1-2 TRBV29-1 SVFTHYGYT
TRBJ1-1 TRBV18 ASSRGTGDRTEAF
TRBJ2-1 TRBV11-2 ASSLGGLAGRSYNEQF
TRBJ1-1 TRBV12-3/TRBV12-4 ASSLRGGREEAF
TRBJ2-2 TRBV4-1 ASSQAVSSTGTGELF
TRBJ2-1 TRBV3-1 ASSPGLAGGLAYNEQF
TRBJ2-2 TRBV3-1 ASSQDLGRIGELF
TRBJ1-1 TRBV12-3/TRBV12-4 AGRGGRSTEAF
TRBJ2-1 TRBV20-1 SATPRRFGNEQF
TRBJ2-1 TRBV20-1 SATSVHEQF
TRBJ1-1 TRBV20-1 SASAIFLNTEAF
TRBJ1-1 TRBV12-3/TRBV12-4 ASSLRQGRDTEAF
TRBJ2-6 TRBV6-1 ASRILAGGGLTGANVLT
TRBJ1-1 TRBV20-1 SARGYSETEAF
TRBJ2-5 TRBV7-2 ASSLLNAETQY
TRBJ2-3 TRBV5-1 ASSSTGGTDTQY
TRBJ1-2 TRBV29-1 SVALVYGYT
TRBJ2-3 TRBV27 ASSLRRATDTQY
TRBJ2-1 TRBV3-1 ASSQDLLAEQF
TRBJ2-5 TRBV7-2 ASSFRTGETQY
TRBJ2-2 TRBV24-1 ATSDTGQGWTGELF
TRBJ1-3 TRBV12-3/TRBV12-4 ASSSNAGGSTIY
TRBJ2-1 TRBV10-3 ATKELAGDYNEQF
TRBJ1-2 TRBV19 ASSFGGEYYGYT
TRBJ1-4 TRBV11-2 ASSLDRDTNEKLF
TRBJ2-7 TRBV25-1 ASSGRTYEQY